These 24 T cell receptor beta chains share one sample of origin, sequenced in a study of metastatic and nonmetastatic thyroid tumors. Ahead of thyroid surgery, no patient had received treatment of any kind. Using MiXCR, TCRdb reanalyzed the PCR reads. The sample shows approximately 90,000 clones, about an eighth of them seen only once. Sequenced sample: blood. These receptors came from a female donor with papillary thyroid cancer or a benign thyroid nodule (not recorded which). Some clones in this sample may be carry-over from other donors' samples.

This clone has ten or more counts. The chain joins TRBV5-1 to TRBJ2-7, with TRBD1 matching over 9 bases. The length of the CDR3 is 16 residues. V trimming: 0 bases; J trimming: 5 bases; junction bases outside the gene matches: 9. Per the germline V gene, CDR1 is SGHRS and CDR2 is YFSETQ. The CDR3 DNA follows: TGCGCCAGCAGCTTGGCCCCCGGGACAGGGTTCAACGAGCAGTACTTC. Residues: CASSLAPGTGFNEQYF.

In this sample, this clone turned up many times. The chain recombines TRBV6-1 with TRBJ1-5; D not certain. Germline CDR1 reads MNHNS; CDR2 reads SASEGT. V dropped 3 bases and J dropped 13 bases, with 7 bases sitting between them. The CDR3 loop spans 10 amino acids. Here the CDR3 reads CASSETGQHF. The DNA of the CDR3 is TGTGCCAGCAGTGAGACCGGGCAGCATTTT.

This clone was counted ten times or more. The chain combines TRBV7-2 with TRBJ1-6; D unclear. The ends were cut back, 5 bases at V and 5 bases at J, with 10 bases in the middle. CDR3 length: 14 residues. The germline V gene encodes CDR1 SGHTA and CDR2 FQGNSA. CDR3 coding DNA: TGTGCCAGCAGCGCATCGGTCGATAATTCACCCCTCCACTTT. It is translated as CASSASVDNSPLHF.

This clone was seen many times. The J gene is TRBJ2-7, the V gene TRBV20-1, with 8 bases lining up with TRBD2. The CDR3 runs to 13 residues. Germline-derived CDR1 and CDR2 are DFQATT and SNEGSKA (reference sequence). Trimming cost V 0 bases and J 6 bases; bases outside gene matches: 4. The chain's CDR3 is CSAREGLVGEQYF. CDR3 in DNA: TGCAGTGCTAGAGAGGGACTAGTAGGCGAGCAGTACTTC.

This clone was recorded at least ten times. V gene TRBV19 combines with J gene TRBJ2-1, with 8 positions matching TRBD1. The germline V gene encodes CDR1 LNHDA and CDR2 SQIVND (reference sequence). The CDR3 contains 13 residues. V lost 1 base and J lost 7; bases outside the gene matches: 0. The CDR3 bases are TGTGCCAGTAGTATAGGGGACAGGAATGAGCAGTTCTTC. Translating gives CASSIGDRNEQFF.

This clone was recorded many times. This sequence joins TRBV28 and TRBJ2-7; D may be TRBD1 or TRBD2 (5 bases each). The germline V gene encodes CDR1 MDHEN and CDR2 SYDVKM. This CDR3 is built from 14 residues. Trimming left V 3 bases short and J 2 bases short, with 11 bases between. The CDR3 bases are TGTGCCAGCAGTTTCCGGGACCGAACCTACGAGCAGTACTTC. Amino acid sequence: CASSFRDRTYEQYF.

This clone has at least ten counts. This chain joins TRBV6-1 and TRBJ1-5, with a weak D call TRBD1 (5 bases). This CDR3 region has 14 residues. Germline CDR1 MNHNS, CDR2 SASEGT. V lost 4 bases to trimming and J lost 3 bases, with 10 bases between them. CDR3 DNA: TGTGCCAGCAGTGCGACAGATAACAATCAGCCCCAGCATTTT. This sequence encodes CASSATDNNQPQHF.

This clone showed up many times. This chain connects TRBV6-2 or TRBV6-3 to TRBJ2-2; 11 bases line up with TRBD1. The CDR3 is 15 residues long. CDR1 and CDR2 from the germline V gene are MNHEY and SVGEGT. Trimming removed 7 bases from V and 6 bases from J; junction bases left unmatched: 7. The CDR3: CASKGQGAFSGELFF. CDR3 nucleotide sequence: TGTGCCAGCAAAGGACAGGGGGCATTCTCCGGGGAGCTGTTTTTT.

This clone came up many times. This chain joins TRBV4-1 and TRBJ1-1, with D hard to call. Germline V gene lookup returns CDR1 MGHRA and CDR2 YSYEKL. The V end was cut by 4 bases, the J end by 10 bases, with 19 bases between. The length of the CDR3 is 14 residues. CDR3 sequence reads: CASSPISRERGAFF. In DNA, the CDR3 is TGCGCCAGCAGCCCGATCTCCCGGGAGCGGGGAGCTTTCTTT.

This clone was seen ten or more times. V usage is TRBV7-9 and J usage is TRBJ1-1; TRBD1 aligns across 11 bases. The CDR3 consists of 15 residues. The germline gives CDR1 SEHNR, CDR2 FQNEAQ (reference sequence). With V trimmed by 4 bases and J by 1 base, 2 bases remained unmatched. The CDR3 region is CASSSDRGQNTEAFF. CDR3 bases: TGTGCCAGCAGCTCGGACAGGGGGCAGAACACTGAAGCTTTCTTT. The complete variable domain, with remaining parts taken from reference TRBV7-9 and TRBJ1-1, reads DTGVSQNPRHKITKRGQNVTFRCDPISEHNRLYWYRQTLGQGPEFLTYFQNEAQLEKSRLLSDRFSAERPKGSFSTLEIQRTEQGDSAMYLCASSSDRGQNTEAFFGQGTRLTVV.

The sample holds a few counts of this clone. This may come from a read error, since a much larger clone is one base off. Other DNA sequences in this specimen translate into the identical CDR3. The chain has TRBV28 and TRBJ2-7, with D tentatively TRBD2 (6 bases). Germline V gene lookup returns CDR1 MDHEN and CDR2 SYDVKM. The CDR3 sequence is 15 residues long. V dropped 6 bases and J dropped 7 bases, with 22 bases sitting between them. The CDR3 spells CASSAPGLGDYEQYF. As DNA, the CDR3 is TGTGCCAGCAGCGCCCCGGGACTGGGAGACTATGAGCAGTACTTC. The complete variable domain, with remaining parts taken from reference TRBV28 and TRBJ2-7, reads DVKVTQSSRYLVKRTGEKVFLECVQDMDHENMFWYRQDPGLGLRLIYFSYDVKMKEKGDIPEGYSVSREKKERFSLILESASTNQTSMYLCASSAPGLGDYEQYFGPGTRLTVT.

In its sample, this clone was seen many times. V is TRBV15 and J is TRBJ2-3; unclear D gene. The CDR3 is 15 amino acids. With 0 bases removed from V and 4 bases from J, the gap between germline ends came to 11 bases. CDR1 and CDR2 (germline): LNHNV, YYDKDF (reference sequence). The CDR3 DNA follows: TGTGCCACCAGCAGAGATTTTGGTGGAGCAGATACGCAGTATTTT. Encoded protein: CATSRDFGGADTQYF. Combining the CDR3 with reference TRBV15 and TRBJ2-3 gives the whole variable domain DAMVIQNPRYQVTQFGKPVTLSCSQTLNHNVMYWYQQKSSQAPKLLFHYYDKDFNNEADTPDNFQSRRPNTSFCFLDIRSPGLGDTAMYLCATSRDFGGADTQYFGPGTRLTVL.

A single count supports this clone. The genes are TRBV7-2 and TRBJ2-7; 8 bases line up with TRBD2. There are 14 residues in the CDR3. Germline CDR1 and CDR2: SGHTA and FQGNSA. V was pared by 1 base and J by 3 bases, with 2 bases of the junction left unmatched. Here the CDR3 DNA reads TGTGCCAGCAGCTTAGATAGCGGGAACTACGAGCAGTACTTC. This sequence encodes CASSLDSGNYEQYF.

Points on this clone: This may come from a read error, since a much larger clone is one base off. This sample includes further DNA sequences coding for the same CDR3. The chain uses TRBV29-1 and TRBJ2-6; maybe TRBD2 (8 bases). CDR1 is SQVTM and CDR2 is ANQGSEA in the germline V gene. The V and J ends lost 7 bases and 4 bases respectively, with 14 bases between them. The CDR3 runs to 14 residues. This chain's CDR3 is CSAQGTRGANVLTF. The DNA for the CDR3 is TGCAGCGCACAGGGGACTAGGGGGGCCAACGTCCTGACTTTC.

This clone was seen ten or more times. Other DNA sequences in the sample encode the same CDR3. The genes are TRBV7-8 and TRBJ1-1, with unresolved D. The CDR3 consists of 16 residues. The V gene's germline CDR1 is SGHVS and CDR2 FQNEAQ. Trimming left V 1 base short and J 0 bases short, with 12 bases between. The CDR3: CASSLDGQDLNTEAFF. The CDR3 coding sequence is TGTGCCAGCAGCTTAGATGGGCAGGACCTGAACACTGAAGCTTTCTTT.

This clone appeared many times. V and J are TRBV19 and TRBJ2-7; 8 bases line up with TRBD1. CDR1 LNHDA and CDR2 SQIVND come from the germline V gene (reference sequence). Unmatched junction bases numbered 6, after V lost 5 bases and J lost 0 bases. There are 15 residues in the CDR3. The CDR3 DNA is TGTGCCAGTAGTTCAAGACAGGGGTACTCCTACGAGCAGTACTTC. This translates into CASSSRQGYSYEQYF.

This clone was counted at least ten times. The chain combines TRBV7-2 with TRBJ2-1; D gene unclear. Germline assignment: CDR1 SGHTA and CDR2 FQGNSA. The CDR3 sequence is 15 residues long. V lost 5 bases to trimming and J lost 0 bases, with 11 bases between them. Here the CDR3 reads CASSAQKSSYNEQFF. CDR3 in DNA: TGTGCCAGCAGCGCGCAAAAGAGCTCCTACAATGAGCAGTTCTTC.

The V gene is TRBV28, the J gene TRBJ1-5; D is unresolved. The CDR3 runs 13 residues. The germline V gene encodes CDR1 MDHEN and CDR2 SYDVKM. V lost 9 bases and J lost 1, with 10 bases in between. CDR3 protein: CASWGWSNQPQHF. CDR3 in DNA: TGTGCCAGTTGGGGATGGAGCAATCAGCCCCAGCATTTT.

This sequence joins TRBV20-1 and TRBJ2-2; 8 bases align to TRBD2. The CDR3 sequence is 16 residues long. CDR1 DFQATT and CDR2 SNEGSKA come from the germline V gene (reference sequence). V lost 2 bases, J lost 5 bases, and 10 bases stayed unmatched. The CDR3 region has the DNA TGCAGTGCTAGAATCGTGCCTAGCGGGCTTACCGGGGAGCTGTTTTTT. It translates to CSARIVPSGLTGELFF.

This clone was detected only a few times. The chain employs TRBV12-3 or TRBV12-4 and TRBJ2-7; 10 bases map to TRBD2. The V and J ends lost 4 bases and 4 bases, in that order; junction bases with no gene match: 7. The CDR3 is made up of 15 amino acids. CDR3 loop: CASSYRASGGYEQYF. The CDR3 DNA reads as TGTGCCAGCAGTTATCGGGCTAGCGGGGGTTACGAGCAGTACTTC.

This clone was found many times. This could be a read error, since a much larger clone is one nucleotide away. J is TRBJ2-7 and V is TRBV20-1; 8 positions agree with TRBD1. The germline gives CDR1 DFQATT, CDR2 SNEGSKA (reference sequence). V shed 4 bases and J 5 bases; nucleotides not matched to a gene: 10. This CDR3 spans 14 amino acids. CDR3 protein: CSATSGAGGHEQYF. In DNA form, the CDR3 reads TGCAGTGCTACCTCCGGGGCAGGGGGCCACGAGCAGTACTTC.

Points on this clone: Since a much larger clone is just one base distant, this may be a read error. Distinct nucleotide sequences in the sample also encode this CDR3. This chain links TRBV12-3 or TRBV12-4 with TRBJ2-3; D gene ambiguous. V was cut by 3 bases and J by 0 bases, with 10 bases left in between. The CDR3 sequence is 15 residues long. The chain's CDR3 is CASSLGTPSTDTQYF. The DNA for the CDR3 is TGTGCCAGCAGTTTGGGAACACCAAGCACAGATACGCAGTATTTT.

Written as DNA, the CDR3 is TGCAGTGCTGAGAGGTCTAGCGGGAGTGAGACCCAGTACTTC. It encodes CSAERSSGSETQYF. The rearrangement joins TRBV20-1 to TRBJ2-5; 10 nucleotides line up with TRBD2. V was clipped by 5 bases and J by 5 bases; unmatched bases: 8. Germline CDR1 reads DFQATT; CDR2 reads SNEGSKA (reference sequence). The CDR3 is 14 amino acids.

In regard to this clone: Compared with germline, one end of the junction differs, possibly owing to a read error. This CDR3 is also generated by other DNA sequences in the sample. CDR3 residues: CASSSGLKTASYEQYF. CDR3 sequence (DNA): TGTGCTAGCAGCTCCGGGCTGAAGACAGCTTCCTACGAGCAGTACTTC. The chain recombines TRBV11-1 with TRBJ2-7; tentative D call: TRBD1 (5 bases). The CDR3 extends over 16 amino acids. The V gene's germline CDR1 is SGHAT and CDR2 FQDESV (reference sequence).